This T cell receptor beta chain is drawn from a study of blood T cells in healthy people across ages. For this clonotype: Its matching antigen is unknown.

Using a J-beta primer mix together with a sample-barcoded 5' primer, a second PCR was run for 7 to 11 cycles. A 12-random-nucleotide template-switch adaptor tagged each cDNA molecule. TCRdb independently ran MiXCR on the 5' RACE reads; one entry per CDR3 protein. The sample records 1.5 million to 2 million distinct CDR3 sequences, about 49% being singletons. The CDR3 extends over 17 amino acids. The V gene end was trimmed by 2 bases and the J gene end by 3 bases; junction bases not matched to a gene: 10. Germline V gene lookup returns CDR1 SEHNR and CDR2 FQNEAQ (reference sequence). Overall study results and limits: Estimates of total diversity, which came from one million sequenced T cells, were considered to be underestimates.

The chain employs TRBV7-9 and TRBJ1-5; 7 bases are a match to TRBD1. Sequenced: blood. The receptor was isolated from a woman between 35 and 50 years old in good health. This CDR3 reads CASSLTNRGASNQPQHF. CDR3 bases: TGTGCCAGCAGCTTAACAAACAGGGGAGCCTCCAATCAGCCCCAGCATTTT.